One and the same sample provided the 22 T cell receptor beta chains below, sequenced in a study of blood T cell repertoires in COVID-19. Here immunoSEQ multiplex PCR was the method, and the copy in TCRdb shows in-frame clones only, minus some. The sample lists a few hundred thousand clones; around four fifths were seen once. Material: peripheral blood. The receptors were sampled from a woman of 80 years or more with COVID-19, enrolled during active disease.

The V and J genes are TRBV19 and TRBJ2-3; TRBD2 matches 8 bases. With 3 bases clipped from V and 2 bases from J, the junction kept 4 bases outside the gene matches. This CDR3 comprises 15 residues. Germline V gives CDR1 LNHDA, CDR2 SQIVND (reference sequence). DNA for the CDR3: TGTGCCAGTAGTATGGGGCGGGGGGTCACAGATACGCAGTATTTT. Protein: CASSMGRGVTDTQYF. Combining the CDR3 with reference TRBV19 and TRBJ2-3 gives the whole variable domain DGGITQSPKYLFRKEGQNVTLSCEQNLNHDAMYWYRQDPGQGLRLIYYSQIVNDFQKGDIAEGYSVSREKKESFPLTVTSAQKNPTAFYLCASSMGRGVTDTQYFGPGTRLTVL.

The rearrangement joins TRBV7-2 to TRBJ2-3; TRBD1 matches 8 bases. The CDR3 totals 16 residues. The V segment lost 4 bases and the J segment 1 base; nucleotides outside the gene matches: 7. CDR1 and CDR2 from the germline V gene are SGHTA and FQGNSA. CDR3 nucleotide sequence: TGTGCCAGCAGCTCCGGGACAGGCCGCCGCACAGATACGCAGTATTTT. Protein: CASSSGTGRRTDTQYF.

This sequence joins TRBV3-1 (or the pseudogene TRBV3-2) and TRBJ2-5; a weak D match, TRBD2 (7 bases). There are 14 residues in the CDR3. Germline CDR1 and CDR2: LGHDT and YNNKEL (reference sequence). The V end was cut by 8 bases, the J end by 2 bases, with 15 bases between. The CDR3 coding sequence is TGTGCCAGCTCCCGAAGGGGGGGGCAAGAGACCCAGTACTTC. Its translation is CASSRRGGQETQYF.

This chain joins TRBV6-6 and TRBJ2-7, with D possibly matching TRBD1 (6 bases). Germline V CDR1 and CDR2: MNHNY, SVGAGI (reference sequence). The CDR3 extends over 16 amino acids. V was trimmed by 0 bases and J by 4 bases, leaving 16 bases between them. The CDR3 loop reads CASSYSLGGNLYEQYV. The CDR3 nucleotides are TGTGCCAGCAGTTACTCGTTAGGGGGAAATCTGTACGAGCAGTACGTC.

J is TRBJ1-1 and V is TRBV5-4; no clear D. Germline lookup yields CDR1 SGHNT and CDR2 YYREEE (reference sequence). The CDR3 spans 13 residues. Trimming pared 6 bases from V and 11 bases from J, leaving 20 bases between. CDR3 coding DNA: TGTGCCAGCACCACAGATCTCGGGGAGAGGGCTTTCTTT. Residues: CASTTDLGERAFF.

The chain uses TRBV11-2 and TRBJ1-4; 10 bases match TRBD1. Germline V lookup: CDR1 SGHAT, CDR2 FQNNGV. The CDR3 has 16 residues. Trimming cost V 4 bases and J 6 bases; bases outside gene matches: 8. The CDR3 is CASSSRRTGGDEKLFF. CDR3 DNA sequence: TGTGCCAGCAGCTCAAGAAGGACAGGGGGAGATGAAAAACTGTTTTTT.

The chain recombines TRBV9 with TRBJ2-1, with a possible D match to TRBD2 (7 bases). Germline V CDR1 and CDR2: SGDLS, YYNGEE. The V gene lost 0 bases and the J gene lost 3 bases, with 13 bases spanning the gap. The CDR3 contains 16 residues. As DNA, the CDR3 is TGTGCCAGCAGCGTAGGAGGGGGGGCCTACTACAATGAGCAGTTCTTC. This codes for CASSVGGGAYYNEQFF.

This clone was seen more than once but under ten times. CDR3 in DNA: TGTGCCTGGAGTCAAACAGGGGATGAGCAGTTCTTC. This gives the protein CAWSQTGDEQFF. The chain recombines TRBV30 with TRBJ2-1, with 7 bases aligning to TRBD1. V dropped 2 bases and J dropped 8; count of bases not matched to a gene: 3. Germline V gene data show CDR1 as GTSNPN and CDR2 as SVGIG (reference sequence). There are 12 residues in the CDR3.

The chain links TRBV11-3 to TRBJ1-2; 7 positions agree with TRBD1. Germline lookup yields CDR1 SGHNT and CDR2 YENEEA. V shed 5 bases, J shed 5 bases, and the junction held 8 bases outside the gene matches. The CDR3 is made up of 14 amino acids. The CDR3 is CASSPLTGLYGYTF. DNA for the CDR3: TGTGCCAGCAGCCCCCTGACAGGGTTGTATGGCTACACCTTC.

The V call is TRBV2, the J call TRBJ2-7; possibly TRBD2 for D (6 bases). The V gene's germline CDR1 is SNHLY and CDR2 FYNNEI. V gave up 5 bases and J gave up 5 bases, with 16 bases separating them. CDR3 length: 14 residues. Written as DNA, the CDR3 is TGTGCCAGCAGTTGGAGGGTGCACGGAGACGAGCAGTACGTC. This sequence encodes CASSWRVHGDEQYV.

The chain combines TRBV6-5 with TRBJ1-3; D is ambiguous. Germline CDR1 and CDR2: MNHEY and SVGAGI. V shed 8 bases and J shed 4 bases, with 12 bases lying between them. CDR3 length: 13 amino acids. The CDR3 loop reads CASHLAPGNTIYF. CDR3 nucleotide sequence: TGTGCCAGCCATTTAGCACCCGGAAACACCATATATTTT.

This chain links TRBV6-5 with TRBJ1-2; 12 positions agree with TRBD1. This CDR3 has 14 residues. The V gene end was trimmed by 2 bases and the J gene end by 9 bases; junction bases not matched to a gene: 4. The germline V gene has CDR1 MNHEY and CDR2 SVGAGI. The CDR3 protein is CASSYEGTGGRYTF. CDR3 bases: TGTGCCAGCAGTTACGAGGGGACAGGGGGCCGCTACACCTTC.

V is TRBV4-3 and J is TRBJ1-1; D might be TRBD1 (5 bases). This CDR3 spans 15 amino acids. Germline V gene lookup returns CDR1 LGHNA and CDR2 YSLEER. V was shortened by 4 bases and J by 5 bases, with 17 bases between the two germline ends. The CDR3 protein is CASSPQGGLRTEAFF. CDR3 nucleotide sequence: TGCGCCAGCAGCCCTCAGGGCGGCCTGAGGACTGAAGCTTTCTTT.

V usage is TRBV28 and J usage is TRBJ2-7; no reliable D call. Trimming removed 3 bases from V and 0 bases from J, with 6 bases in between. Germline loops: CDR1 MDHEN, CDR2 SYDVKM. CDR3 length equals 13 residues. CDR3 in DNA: TGTGCCAGCAGTTTTTCAAACTCCTACGAGCAGTACGTC. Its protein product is CASSFSNSYEQYV.

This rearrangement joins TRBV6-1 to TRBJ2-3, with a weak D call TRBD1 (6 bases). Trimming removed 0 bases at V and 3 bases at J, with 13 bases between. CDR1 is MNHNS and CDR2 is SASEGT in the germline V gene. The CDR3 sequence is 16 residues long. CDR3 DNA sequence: TGTGCCAGCAGTGAAGCAGGGGACATTTCTACAGATACGCAGTATTTT. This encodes CASSEAGDISTDTQYF.

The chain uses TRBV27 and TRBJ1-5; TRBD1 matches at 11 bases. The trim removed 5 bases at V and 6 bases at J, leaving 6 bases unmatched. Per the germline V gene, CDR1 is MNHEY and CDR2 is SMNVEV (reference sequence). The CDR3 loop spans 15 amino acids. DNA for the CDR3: TGTGCCAGCAGTGGAGGGACAGGGGGAAGTCAGCCCCAGCATTTT. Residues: CASSGGTGGSQPQHF.

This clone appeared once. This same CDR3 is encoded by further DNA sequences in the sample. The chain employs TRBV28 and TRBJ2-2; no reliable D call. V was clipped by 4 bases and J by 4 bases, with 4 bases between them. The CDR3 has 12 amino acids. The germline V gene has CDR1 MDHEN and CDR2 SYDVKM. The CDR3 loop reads CASSSSTGELFF. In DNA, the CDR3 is TGTGCCAGCAGTTCCTCCACCGGGGAGCTGTTTTTT.

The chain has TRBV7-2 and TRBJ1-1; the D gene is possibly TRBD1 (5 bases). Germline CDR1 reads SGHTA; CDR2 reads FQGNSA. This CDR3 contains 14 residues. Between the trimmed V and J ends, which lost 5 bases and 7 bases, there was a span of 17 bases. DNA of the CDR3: TGTGCCAGCAGCCGCGGGACCTATGACCTTGAAGCTTTCTTT. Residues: CASSRGTYDLEAFF.

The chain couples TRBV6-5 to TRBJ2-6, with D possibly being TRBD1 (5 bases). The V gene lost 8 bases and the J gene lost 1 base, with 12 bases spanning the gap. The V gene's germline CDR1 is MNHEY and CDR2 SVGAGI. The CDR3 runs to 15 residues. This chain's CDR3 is CASCRSGSGANVLTF. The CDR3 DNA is TGTGCCAGCTGCCGATCAGGGTCTGGGGCCAACGTCCTGACTTTC.

The CDR3 loop is CASRQDSYTEAFF. DNA of the CDR3: TGTGCCAGCAGGCAGGACAGCTACACTGAAGCTTTCTTT. The J gene is TRBJ1-1, the V gene TRBV28; tentatively, D is TRBD1 (6 bases). Germline V lookup: CDR1 MDHEN, CDR2 SYDVKM. V lost 6 bases, J lost 3 bases, and 11 bases lay in between. This CDR3 is 13 amino acids long.

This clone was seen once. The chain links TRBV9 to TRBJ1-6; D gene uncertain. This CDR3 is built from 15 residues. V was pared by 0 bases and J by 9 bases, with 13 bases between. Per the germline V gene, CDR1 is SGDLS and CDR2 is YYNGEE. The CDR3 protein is CASSVGEGVVSPLHF. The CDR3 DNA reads TGTGCCAGCAGCGTAGGCGAGGGAGTGGTTTCACCCCTCCACTTT.

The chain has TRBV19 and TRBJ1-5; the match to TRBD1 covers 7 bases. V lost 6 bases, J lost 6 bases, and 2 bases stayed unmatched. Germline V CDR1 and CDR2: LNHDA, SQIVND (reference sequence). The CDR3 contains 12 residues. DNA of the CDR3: TGTGCCAGTAGAGGGGACAGTCAGCCCCAGCATTTT. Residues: CASRGDSQPQHF.